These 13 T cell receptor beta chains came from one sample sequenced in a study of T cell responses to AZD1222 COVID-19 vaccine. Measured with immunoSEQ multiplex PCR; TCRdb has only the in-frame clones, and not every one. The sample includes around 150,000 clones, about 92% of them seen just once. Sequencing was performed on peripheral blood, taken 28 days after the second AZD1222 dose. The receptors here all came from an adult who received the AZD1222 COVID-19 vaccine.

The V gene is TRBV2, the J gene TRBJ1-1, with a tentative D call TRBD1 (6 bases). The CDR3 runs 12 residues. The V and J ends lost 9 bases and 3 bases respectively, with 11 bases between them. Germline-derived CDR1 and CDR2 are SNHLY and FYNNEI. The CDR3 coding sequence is TGTGCCAGGCGGTGGGGGCACACTGAAGCTTTCTTT. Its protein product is CARRWGHTEAFF.

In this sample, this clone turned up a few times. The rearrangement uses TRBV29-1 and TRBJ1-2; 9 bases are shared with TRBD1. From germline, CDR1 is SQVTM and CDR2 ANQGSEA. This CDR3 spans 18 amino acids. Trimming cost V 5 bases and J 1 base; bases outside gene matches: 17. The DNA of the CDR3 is TGCAGCGTTTTGGCGTGGACAGGGGATTTGGTAGTTAACTATGGCTACACCTTC. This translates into CSVLAWTGDLVVNYGYTF.

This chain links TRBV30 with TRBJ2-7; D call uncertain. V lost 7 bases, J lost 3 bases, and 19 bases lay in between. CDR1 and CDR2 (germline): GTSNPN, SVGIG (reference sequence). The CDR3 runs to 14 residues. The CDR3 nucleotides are TGTGCCTATACACTCCTGGGGTGGAGCTACGAGCAGTACTTC. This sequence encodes CAYTLLGWSYEQYF.

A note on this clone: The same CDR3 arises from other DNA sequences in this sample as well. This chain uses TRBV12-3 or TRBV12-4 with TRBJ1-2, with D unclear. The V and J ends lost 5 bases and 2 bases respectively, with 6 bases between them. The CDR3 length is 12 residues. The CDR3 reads CASSPGNYGYTF. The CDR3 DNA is TGTGCCAGCAGTCCGGGAAACTATGGCTACACCTTC.

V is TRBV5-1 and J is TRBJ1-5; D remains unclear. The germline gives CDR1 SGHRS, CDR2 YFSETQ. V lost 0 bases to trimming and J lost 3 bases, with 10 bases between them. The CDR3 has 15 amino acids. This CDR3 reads CASSLAPGYNQPQHF. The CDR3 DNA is TGCGCCAGCAGCTTGGCCCCAGGTTACAATCAGCCCCAGCATTTT.

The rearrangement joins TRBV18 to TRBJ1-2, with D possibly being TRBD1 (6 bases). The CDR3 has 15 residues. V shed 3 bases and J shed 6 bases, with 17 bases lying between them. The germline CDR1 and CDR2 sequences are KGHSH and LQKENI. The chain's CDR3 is CASSPSSRGFHGYTF. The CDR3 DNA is TGTGCCAGCTCACCGAGTAGCAGGGGCTTTCATGGCTACACCTTC.

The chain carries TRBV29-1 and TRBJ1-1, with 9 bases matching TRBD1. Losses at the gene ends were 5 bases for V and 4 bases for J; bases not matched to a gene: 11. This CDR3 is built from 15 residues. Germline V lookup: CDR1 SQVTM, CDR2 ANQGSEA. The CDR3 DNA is TGCAGCGTTCTGGGACAGGGAATTCTAGGCACTGAAGCTTTCTTT. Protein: CSVLGQGILGTEAFF.

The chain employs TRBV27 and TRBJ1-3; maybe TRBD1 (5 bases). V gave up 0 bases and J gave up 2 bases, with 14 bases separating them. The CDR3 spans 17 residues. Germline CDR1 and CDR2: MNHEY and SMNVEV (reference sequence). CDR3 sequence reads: CASSLSWGEGAGNTIYF. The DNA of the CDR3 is TGTGCCAGCAGTTTATCTTGGGGGGAAGGGGCTGGAAACACCATATATTTT.

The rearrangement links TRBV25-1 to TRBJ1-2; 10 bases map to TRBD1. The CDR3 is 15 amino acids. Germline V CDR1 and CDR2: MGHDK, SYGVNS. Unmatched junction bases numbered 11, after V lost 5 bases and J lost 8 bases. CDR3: CASSRIGTGVNGYTF. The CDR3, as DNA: TGTGCCAGCAGTAGGATAGGGACAGGGGTAAACGGCTACACCTTC.

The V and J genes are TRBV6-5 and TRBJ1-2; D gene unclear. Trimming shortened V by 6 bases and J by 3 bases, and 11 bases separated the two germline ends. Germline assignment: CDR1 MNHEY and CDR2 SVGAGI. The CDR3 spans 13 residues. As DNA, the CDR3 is TGTGCCAGCAGACTTAATCCCTACTATGGCTACACCTTC. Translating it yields CASRLNPYYGYTF.

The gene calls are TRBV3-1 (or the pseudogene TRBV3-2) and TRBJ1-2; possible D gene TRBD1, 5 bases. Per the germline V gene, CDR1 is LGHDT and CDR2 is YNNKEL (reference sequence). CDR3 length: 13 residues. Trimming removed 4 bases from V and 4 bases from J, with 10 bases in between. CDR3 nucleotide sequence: TGTGCCAGCAGCCTGGGACTCCTCTATGGCTACACCTTC. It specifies CASSLGLLYGYTF.

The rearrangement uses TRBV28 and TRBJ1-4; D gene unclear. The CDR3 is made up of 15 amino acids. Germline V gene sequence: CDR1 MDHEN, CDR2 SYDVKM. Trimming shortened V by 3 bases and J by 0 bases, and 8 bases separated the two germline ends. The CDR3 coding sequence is TGTGCCAGCAGTTTCCCGGACGCAACTAATGAAAAACTGTTTTTT. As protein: CASSFPDATNEKLFF.

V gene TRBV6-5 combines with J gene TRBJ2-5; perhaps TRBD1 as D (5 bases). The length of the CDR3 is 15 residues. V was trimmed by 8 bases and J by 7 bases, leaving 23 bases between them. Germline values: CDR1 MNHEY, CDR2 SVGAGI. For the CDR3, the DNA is TGTGCCAGCTATCCCCCAGGCGCACGTCAGGGGACCCAGTACTTC. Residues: CASYPPGARQGTQYF.